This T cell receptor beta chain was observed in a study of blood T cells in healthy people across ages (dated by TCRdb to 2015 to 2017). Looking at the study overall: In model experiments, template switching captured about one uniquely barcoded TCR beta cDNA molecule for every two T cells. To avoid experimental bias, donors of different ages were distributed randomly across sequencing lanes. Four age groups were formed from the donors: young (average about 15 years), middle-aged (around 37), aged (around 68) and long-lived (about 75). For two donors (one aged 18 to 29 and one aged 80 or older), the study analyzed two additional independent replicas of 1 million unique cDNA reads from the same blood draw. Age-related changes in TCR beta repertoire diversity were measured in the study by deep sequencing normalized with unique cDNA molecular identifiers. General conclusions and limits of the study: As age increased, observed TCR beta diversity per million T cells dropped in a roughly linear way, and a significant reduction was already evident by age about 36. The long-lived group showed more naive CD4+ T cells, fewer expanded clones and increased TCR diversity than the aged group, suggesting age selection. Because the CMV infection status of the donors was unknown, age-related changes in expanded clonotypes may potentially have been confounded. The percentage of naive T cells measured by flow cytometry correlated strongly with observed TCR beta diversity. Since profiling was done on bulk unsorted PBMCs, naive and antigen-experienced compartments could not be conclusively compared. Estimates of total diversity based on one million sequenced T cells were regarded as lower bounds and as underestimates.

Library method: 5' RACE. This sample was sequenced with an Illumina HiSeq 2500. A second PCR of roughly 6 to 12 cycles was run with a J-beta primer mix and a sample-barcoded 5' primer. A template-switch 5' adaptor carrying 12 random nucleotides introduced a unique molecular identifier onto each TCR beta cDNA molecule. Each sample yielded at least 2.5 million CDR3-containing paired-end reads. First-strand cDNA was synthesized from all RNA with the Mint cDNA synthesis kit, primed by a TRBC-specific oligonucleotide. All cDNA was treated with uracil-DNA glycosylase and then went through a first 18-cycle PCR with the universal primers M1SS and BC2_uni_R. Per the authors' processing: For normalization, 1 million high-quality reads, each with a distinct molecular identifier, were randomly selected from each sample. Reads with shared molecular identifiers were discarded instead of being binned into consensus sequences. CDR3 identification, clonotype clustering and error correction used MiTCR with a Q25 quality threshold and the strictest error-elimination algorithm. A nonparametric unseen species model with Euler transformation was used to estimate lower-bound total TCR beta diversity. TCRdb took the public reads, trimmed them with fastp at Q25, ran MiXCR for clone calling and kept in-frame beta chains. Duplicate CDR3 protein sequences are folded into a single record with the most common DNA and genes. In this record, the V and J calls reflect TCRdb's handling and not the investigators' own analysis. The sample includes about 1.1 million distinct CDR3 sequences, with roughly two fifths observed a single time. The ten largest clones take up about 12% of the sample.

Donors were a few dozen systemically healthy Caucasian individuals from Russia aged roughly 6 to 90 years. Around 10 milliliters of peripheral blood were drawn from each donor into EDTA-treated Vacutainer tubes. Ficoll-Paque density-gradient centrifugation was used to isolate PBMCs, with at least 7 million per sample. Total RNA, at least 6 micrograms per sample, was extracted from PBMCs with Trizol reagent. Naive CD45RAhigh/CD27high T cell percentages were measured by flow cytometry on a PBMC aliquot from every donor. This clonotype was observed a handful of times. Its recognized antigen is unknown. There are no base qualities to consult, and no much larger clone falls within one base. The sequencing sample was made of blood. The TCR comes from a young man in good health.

The CDR3 protein sequence reads: CASTLTGTRSEAFF. The bases read TGTGCCAGCACCTTGACAGGGACCCGGTCTGAAGCTTTCTTT. The chain is made from TRBV7-2 and TRBJ1-1, with 7 bases aligning to TRBD1. CDR1 is given as SGHTA and CDR2 as FQGNSA, both from the germline V gene. The CDR3 has 14 amino acids, counting the end cysteine and phenylalanine. The kept DNA is CDR3 alone, 42 bases in frame from the first base. V lost 7 bases and J lost 6 bases, and the count of bases not matched to a germline gene is 11.